The 14 T cell receptor beta chains in this list originate from one sample, sequenced in a study of cytomegalovirus exposure and HLA in healthy donors. The PCR ran on 60 Vbeta and 13 Jbeta primers. Profiled with immunoSEQ multiplex PCR; TCRdb holds only in-frame clones, not every one. The sample has about 75,000 clones; roughly 82% are singletons. The source material was PBMCs. Receptors originate from a man aged 65 to 85 in good health and CMV-seropositive.

CDR3 region: CASSLDRGGGTQYF. In DNA, the CDR3 is TGTGCCAGCAGCTTAGATCGCGGCGGAGGGACCCAGTACTTC. V and J are TRBV11-2 and TRBJ2-5; D perhaps matches TRBD2 (5 bases). Germline CDR1 SGHAT, CDR2 FQNNGV. This CDR3 region has 14 residues. V dropped 0 bases and J dropped 7 bases, with 12 bases sitting between them.

The chain is built from TRBV7-2 and TRBJ2-4; no clear D gene. CDR1 is SGHTA and CDR2 is FQGNSA in the germline V gene. The CDR3 runs to 14 residues. Trimming cost V 3 bases and J 1 base, with 7 bases left between them. CDR3 in amino acids: CASSLSDAKNIQYF. CDR3 nucleotides: TGTGCCAGCAGCTTGAGCGACGCCAAAAACATTCAGTACTTC.

The chain couples TRBV28 to TRBJ1-1; D is ambiguous. Trimming took 2 bases from V and 0 from J, leaving 7 bases between them. Germline V gene lookup returns CDR1 MDHEN and CDR2 SYDVKM. The CDR3 has 14 residues. The CDR3 is CASSLVTVNTEAFF. CDR3 bases: TGTGCCAGCAGTTTAGTAACGGTGAACACTGAAGCTTTCTTT.

The J gene is TRBJ1-1, the V gene TRBV6-5, with D unresolved. V was clipped by 3 bases and J by 3 bases, with 11 bases between them. The germline V gene encodes CDR1 MNHEY and CDR2 SVGAGI. The CDR3 runs 14 residues. This chain's CDR3 is CASSYGAGDTEAFF. The CDR3 DNA reads TGTGCCAGCAGTTATGGTGCCGGGGACACTGAAGCTTTCTTT.

This rearrangement joins TRBV19 to TRBJ2-4, with D uncertain. Germline loops: CDR1 LNHDA, CDR2 SQIVND (reference sequence). Trimming removed 1 base from V and 5 bases from J, with 12 bases in between. The CDR3 spans 15 residues. The CDR3 region is CASSIAWAPENIQYF. The DNA of the CDR3 is TGTGCCAGTAGTATAGCTTGGGCCCCGGAAAACATTCAGTACTTC.

The chain recombines TRBV6-5 with TRBJ1-1; D may be TRBD1 (5 bases). V was shortened by 4 bases and J by 5 bases, with 8 bases between the two germline ends. CDR1 is MNHEY and CDR2 is SVGAGI in the germline V gene. This CDR3 is built from 12 residues. Here the CDR3 reads CASSFGGTEAFF. The CDR3 region has the DNA TGTGCCAGCAGTTTTGGGGGGACTGAAGCTTTCTTT.

This chain joins TRBV2 and TRBJ2-5; D might be TRBD2 (6 bases). V was shortened by 6 bases and J by 1 base, with 12 bases between the two germline ends. The CDR3 sequence is 14 residues long. Germline V CDR1 and CDR2: SNHLY, FYNNEI. In DNA, the CDR3 is TGTGCCAGCAGCGCCTCGACTAGCCAAGAGACCCAGTACTTC. It is translated as CASSASTSQETQYF.

V usage is TRBV16 and J usage is TRBJ1-4; D may be TRBD1 (6 bases). Germline V gene sequence: CDR1 KGHSY, CDR2 FQNENV. CDR3 length: 13 residues. V was shortened by 5 bases and J by 8 bases, with 12 bases between the two germline ends. CDR3 protein: CASSTGREEKLFF. The CDR3 DNA sequence: TGTGCCAGCAGCACAGGGAGGGAAGAAAAACTGTTTTTT.

The chain combines TRBV30 with TRBJ2-2, with 7 nucleotides matching TRBD2. V dropped 5 bases and J dropped 6; count of bases not matched to a gene: 0. CDR1 is GTSNPN, CDR2 SVGIG, per germline (reference sequence). The CDR3 is 11 residues long. This chain's CDR3 is CAWGGAGELFF. The CDR3 region has the DNA TGTGCCTGGGGGGGGGCCGGGGAGCTGTTTTTT.

The rearrangement uses TRBV20-1 and TRBJ2-5; a weak D match, TRBD1 (5 bases). This CDR3 has 10 amino acids. Germline V gene sequence: CDR1 DFQATT, CDR2 SNEGSKA (reference sequence). V lost 8 bases to trimming and J lost 5 bases, with 9 bases between them. CDR3 bases: TGCAGTCTACCAGGGGAGACCCAGTACTTC. This codes for CSLPGETQYF.

DNA of the CDR3: TGTGCCAGCAGCACGGGGGTGTCCAGGACCCAGTACTTC. It encodes CASSTGVSRTQYF. The gene calls are TRBV5-6 and TRBJ2-5; D perhaps matches TRBD2 (6 bases). This CDR3 region has 13 residues. V gave up 4 bases and J gave up 7 bases, with 14 bases separating them. Germline values: CDR1 SGHDT, CDR2 YYEEEE.

V and J are TRBV5-4 and TRBJ2-7, with TRBD2 matching 11 bases. The J segment lost 6 bases and the V segment lost 4 bases, leaving 6 bases of the junction unmatched. Germline CDR1 and CDR2: SGHNT and YYREEE (reference sequence). The CDR3 extends over 14 amino acids. Here the CDR3 reads CASSPRLAGGEQYF. CDR3 nucleotide sequence: TGTGCCAGCAGCCCAAGGCTAGCGGGGGGCGAGCAGTACTTC.

This chain links TRBV6-1 with TRBJ1-2; D not resolved. Trimming left V 4 bases short and J 4 bases short, with 16 bases between. This CDR3 contains 15 residues. CDR1 and CDR2 from the germline V gene are MNHNS and SASEGT. CDR3 nucleotide sequence: TGTGCCAGCAGTGCTGAGGGTACGGCCCTCTATGGCTACACCTTC. Translating it yields CASSAEGTALYGYTF.

In its sample, this clone was seen a few times. The chain has TRBV6-1 and TRBJ1-5; 12 nucleotides match TRBD1. Germline loops: CDR1 MNHNS, CDR2 SASEGT. V dropped 3 bases and J dropped 6; count of bases not matched to a gene: 3. This CDR3 region has 15 residues. CDR3 loop: CASSDGTGGGQPQHF. DNA of the CDR3: TGTGCCAGCAGTGACGGGACAGGGGGCGGTCAGCCCCAGCATTTT.